This T cell receptor beta chain was observed in a study of blood T cell repertoires in COVID-19. Clones were sequenced by immunoSEQ multiplex PCR, and TCRdb holds only the in-frame ones, with some missing. The sample lists some 400,000 clones; approximately 92% were seen once. The TCR was taken from a young man who had recovered from COVID-19. Sequencing was carried out using PBMCs or T cells enriched from blood (not recorded which).

CDR3 in DNA: TGCAGATCGGACAGGGGGCCTCCCGGTGGGGAGCAGTACTTC. Protein: CRSDRGPPGGEQYF. This chain connects TRBV29-1 to TRBJ2-7; 11 bases fit TRBD1. This CDR3 has 14 residues. Germline lookup yields CDR1 SQVTM and CDR2 ANQGSEA.